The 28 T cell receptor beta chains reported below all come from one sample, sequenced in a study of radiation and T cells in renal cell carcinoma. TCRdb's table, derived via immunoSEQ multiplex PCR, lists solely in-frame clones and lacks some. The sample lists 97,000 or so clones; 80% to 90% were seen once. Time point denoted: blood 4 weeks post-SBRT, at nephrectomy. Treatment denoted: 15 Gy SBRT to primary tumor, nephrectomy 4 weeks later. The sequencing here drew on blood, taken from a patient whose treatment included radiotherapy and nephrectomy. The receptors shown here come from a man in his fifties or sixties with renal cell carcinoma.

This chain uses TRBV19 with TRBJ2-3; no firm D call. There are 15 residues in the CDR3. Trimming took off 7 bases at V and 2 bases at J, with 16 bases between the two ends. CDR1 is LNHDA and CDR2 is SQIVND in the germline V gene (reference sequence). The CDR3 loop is CASTPGRINTDTQYF. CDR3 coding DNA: TGTGCCAGTACCCCCGGACGAATTAACACAGATACGCAGTATTTT.

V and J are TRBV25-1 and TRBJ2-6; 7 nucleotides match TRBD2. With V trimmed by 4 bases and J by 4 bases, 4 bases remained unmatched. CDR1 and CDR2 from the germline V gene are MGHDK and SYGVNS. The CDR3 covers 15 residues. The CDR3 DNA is TGTGCCAGCAGTGGCGGGAGTTCGGGGGCCAACGTCCTGACTTTC. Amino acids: CASSGGSSGANVLTF.

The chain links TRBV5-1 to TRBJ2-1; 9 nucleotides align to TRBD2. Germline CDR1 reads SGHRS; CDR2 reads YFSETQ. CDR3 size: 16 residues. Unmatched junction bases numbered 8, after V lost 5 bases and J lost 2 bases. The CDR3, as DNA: TGCGCCAGCAGGTCTCCGGGACTAGCAGCCTACAATGAGCAGTTCTTC. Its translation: CASRSPGLAAYNEQFF. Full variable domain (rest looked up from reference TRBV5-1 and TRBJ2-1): KAGVTQTPRYLIKTRGQQVTLSCSPISGHRSVSWYQQTPGQGLQFLFEYFSETQRNKGNFPGRFSGRQFSNSRSEMNVSTLELGDSALYLCASRSPGLAAYNEQFFGPGTRLTVL.

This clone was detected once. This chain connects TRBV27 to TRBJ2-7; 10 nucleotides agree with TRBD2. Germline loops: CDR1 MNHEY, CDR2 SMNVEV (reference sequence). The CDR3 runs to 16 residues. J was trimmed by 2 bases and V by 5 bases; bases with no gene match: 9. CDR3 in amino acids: CASSPLAGELAYEQYF. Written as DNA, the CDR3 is TGTGCCAGCAGTCCTCTAGCGGGAGAGCTGGCCTACGAGCAGTACTTC.

The CDR3 sequence: CASSLGEYRGYTF. In DNA, the CDR3 is TGTGCCAGCAGCTTAGGGGAGTACCGTGGCTACACCTTC. The J gene is TRBJ1-2, the V gene TRBV7-6; D is ambiguous. This CDR3 has 13 amino acids. From germline, CDR1 is SGHVS and CDR2 FNYEAQ. V lost 1 base to trimming and J lost 7 bases, with 10 bases between them.

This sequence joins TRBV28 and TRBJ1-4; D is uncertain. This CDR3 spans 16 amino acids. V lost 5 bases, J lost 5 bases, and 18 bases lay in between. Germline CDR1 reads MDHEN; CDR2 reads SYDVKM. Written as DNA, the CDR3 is TGTGCCAGCAGTCCCCCCCGATCCAGACGGAATGAAAAACTGTTTTTT. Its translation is CASSPPRSRRNEKLFF.

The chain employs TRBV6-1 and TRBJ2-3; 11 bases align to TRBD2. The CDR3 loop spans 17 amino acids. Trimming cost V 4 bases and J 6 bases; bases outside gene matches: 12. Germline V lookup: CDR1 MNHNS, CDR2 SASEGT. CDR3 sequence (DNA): TGTGCCAGCAGTGTCTTAGCGGGAGGGCGGGGGTCGGATACGCAGTATTTT. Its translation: CASSVLAGGRGSDTQYF.

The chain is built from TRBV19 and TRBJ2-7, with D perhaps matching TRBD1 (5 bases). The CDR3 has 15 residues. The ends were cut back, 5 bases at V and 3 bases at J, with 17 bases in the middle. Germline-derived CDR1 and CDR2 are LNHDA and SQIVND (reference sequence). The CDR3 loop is CASSPGQGKRYEQYF. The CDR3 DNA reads TGTGCCAGTAGTCCCGGCCAGGGTAAGCGCTACGAGCAGTACTTC.

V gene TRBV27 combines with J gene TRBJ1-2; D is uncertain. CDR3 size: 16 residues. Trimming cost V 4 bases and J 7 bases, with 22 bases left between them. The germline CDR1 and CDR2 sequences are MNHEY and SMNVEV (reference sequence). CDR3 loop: CASSSLRAPNWRGYTF. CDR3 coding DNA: TGTGCCAGCAGTTCTTTAAGGGCCCCCAACTGGCGTGGCTACACCTTC.

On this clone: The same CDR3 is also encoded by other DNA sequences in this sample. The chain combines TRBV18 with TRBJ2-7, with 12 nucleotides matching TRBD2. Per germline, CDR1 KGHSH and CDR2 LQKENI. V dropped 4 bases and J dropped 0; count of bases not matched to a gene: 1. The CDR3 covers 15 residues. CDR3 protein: CASSRTSGTSYEQYF. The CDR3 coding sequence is TGTGCCAGCTCACGGACTAGCGGGACCTCCTACGAGCAGTACTTC.

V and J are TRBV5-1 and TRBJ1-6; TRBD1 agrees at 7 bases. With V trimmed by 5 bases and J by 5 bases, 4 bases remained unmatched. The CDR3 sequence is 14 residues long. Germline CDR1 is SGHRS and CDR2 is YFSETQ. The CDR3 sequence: CASSQGEDNSPLHF. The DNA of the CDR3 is TGCGCCAGCAGTCAGGGGGAGGATAATTCACCCCTCCACTTT.

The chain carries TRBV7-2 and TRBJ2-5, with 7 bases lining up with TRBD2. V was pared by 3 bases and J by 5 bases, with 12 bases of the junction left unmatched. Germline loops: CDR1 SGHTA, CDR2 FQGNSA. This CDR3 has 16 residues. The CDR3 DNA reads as TGTGCCAGCAGCTTCTTTATCGGCGGGAGTCCGGAGACCCAGTACTTC. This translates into CASSFFIGGSPETQYF.

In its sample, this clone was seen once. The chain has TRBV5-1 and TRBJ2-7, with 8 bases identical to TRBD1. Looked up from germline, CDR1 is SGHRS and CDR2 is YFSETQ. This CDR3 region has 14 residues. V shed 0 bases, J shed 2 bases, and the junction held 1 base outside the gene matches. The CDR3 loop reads CASSLGTGPYEQYF. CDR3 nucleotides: TGCGCCAGCAGCTTGGGGACAGGGCCCTACGAGCAGTACTTC.

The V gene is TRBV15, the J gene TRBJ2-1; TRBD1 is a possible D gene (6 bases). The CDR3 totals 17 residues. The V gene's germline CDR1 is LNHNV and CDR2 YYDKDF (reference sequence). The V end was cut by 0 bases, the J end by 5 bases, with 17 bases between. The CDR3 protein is CATSRDRGRGIDNEQFF. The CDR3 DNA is TGTGCCACCAGCAGAGATCGGGGCAGGGGAATAGACAATGAGCAGTTCTTC.

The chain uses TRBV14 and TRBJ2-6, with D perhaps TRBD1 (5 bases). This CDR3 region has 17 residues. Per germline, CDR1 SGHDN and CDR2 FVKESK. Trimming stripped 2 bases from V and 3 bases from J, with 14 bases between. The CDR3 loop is CASSQHVGRVGANVLTF. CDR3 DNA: TGTGCCAGCAGCCAACACGTAGGCAGGGTTGGGGCCAACGTCCTGACTTTC.

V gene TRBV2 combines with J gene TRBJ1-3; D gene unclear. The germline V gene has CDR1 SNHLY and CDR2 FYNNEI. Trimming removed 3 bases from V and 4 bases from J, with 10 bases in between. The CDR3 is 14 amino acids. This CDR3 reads CASSDRVLGNTIYF. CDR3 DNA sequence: TGTGCCAGCAGTGATCGGGTTTTAGGAAACACCATATATTTT.

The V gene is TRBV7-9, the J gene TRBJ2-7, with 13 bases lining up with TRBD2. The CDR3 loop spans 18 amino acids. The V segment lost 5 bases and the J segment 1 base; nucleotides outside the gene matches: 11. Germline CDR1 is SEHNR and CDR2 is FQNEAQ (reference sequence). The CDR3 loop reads CASSRPLGTSGKSYEQYF. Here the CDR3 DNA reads TGTGCCAGCAGCAGACCGCTTGGGACTAGCGGGAAGTCCTACGAGCAGTACTTC. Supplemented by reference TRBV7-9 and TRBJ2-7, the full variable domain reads DTGVSQNPRHKITKRGQNVTFRCDPISEHNRLYWYRQTLGQGPEFLTYFQNEAQLEKSRLLSDRFSAERPKGSFSTLEIQRTEQGDSAMYLCASSRPLGTSGKSYEQYFGPGTRLTVT.

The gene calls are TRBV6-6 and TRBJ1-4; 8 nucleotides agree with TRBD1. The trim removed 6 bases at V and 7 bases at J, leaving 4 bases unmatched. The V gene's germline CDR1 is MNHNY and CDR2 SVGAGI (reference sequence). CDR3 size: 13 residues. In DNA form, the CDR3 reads TGTGCCAGCAGCCGAACAGGGGGTGAAAAACTGTTTTTT. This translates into CASSRTGGEKLFF.

CDR3: CASSPRGFGYTF. The CDR3 DNA sequence: TGTGCCAGCAGTCCCCGGGGGTTTGGCTACACCTTC. The chain employs TRBV27 and TRBJ1-2, with D possibly TRBD1 on 5 matching bases. Trimming pared 5 bases from V and 7 bases from J, leaving 11 bases between. Looked up from germline, CDR1 is MNHEY and CDR2 is SMNVEV (reference sequence). The CDR3 covers 12 residues.

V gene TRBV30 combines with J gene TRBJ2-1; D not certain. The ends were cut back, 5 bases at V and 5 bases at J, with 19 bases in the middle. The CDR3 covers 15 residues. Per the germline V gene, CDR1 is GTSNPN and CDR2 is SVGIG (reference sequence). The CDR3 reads CAWGSQKTGNNEQFF. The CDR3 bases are TGTGCCTGGGGGTCACAGAAAACGGGTAACAATGAGCAGTTCTTC.

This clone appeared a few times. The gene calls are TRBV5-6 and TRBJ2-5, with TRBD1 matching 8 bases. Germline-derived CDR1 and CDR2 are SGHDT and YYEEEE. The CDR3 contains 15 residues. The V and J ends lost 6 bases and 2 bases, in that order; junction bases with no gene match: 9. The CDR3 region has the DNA TGTGCCAGCACGTCCCTGGACAGGGTTCAAGAGACCCAGTACTTC. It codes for CASTSLDRVQETQYF.

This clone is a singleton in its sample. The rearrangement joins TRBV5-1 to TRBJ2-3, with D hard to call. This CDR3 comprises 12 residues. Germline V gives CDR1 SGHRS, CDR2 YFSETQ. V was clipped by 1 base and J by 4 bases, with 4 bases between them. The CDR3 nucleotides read TGCGCCAGCAGCTTGACCCCAGATACGCAGTATTTT. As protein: CASSLTPDTQYF.

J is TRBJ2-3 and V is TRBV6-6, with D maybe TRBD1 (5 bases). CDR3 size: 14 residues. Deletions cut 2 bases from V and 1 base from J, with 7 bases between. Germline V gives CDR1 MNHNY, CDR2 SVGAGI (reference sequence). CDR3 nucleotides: TGTGCCAGCAGTTACGGCAGGGGCACAGATACGCAGTATTTT. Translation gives CASSYGRGTDTQYF.

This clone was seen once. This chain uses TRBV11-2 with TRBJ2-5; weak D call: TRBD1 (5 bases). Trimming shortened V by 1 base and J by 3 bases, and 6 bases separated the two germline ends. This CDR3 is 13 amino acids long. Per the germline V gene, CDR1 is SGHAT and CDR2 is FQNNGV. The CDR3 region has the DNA TGTGCCAGCAGCTTAGTAGGGGAAGAGACCCAGTACTTC. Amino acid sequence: CASSLVGEETQYF.

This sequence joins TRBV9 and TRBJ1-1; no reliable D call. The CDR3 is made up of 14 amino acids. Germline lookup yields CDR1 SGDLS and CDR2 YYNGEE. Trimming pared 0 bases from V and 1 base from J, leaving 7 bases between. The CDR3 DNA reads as TGTGCCAGCAGCGTAGATTTCAGGAACACTGAAGCTTTCTTT. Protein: CASSVDFRNTEAFF.

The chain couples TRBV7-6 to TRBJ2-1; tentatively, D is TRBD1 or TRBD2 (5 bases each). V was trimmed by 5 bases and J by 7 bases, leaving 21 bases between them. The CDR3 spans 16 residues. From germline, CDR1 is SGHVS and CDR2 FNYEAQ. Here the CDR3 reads CASSPTEGLVPNEQFF. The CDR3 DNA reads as TGTGCCAGCAGCCCAACAGAGGGGTTAGTCCCAAATGAGCAGTTCTTC. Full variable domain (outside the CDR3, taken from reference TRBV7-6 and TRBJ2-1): GAGVSQSPRYKVTKRGQDVALRCDPISGHVSLYWYRQALGQGPEFLTYFNYEAQQDKSGLPNDRFSAERPEGSISTLTIQRTEQRDSAMYRCASSPTEGLVPNEQFFGPGTRLTVL.

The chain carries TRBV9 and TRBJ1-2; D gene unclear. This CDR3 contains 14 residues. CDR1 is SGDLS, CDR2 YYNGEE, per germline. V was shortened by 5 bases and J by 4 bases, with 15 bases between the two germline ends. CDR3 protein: CASSALQGGYGYTF. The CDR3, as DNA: TGTGCCAGCAGTGCCCTCCAAGGCGGCTATGGCTACACCTTC. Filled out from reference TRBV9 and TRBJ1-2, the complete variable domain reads DSGVTQTPKHLITATGQRVTLRCSPRSGDLSVYWYQQSLDQGLQFLIQYYNGEERAKGNILERFSAQQFPDLHSELNLSSLELGDSALYFCASSALQGGYGYTFGSGTRLTVV.

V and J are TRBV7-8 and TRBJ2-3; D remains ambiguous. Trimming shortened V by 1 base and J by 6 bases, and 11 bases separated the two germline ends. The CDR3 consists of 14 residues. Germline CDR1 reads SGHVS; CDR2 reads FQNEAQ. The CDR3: CASSLEARTDTQYF. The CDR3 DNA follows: TGTGCCAGCAGCTTAGAGGCGAGAACCGATACGCAGTATTTT.